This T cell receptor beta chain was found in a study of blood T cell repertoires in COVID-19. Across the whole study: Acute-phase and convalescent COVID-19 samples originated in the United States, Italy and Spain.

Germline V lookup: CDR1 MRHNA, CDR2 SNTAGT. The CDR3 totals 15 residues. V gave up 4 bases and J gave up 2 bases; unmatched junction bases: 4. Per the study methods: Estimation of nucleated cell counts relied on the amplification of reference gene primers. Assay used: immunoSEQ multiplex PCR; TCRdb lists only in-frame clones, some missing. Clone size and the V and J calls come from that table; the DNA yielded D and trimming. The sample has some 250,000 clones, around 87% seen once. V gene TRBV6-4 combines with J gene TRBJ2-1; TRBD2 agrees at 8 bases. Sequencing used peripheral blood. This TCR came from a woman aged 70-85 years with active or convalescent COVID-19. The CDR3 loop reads CASSGLAGAYNEQFF. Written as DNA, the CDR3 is TGTGCCAGCAGTGGGCTAGCGGGCGCCTACAATGAGCAGTTCTTC.